The rows below give T cell receptor beta chains drawn from one sample of a study of CD8+ T cells in alopecia areata. Generated by immunoSEQ multiplex PCR, the TCRdb table keeps only in-frame clones and is missing some. There are approximately 98,000 clones in the sample; 55% to 60% occur only once, and roughly 25% lies in the top ten. The sequenced sample consisted of NKG2D-low CD8+ T cells sorted from blood. The source is a human donor with alopecia areata. CDR3s include the opening cysteine and the closing phenylalanine or tryptophan. A D gene is named only where the DNA matches it firmly. Clone size appears in some rows only: once, few, many, or a class for an expanded clone.

CDR3 protein,CDR3 DNA,D gene,V gene,J gene,clone size
CASSSNPTSAGFSYEQYF,TGTGCCAGCAGCTCGAACCCAACTAGCGCTGGTTTTTCCTACGAGCAGTACTTC,TRBD2,TRBV9,TRBJ2-7,-
CASSALGDEQFF,TGTGCCAGCAGTGCGCTGGGGGATGAGCAGTTCTTC,-,TRBV27,TRBJ2-1,-
CATSRLGTPNTGELFF,TGTGCCACCAGCAGACTCGGGACTCCGAACACCGGGGAGCTGTTTTTT,-,TRBV15,TRBJ2-2,once
CASSQLQFTGELFF,TGTGCCAGCAGCCAACTGCAGTTCACCGGGGAGCTGTTTTTT,-,TRBV14,TRBJ2-2,few
CASSPGLAVYPTQFF,TGCGCCAGCAGCCCGGGACTAGCGGTTTACCCAACCCAGTTCTTC,TRBD2,TRBV5-1,TRBJ2-1,-
CATSGWAGGSSSYEQYF,TGTGCCACCAGCGGTTGGGCAGGCGGGAGCTCTTCCTACGAGCAGTACTTC,TRBD2,TRBV15,TRBJ2-7,-
CASSLSAGSSLEQFF,TGTGCCAGCAGTTTATCGGCGGGTAGCTCCCTTGAGCAGTTCTTC,-,TRBV27,TRBJ2-1,-
CAIPGVGAGELFF,TGTGCCATCCCAGGGGTGGGAGCCGGGGAGCTGTTTTTT,-,TRBV10-3,TRBJ2-2,few
CASSQAGWETQYF,TGTGCCAGCAGTCAAGCGGGATGGGAGACCCAGTACTTC,TRBD2,TRBV14,TRBJ2-5,-
CASSILVEGTMNTEAFF,TGTGCCAGCAGCATCCTCGTCGAGGGAACCATGAACACTGAAGCTTTCTTT,-,TRBV7-6,TRBJ1-1,-
CASSLVGGQVTGELFF,TGTGCCAGCAGCCTGGTTGGGGGGCAGGTCACCGGGGAGCTGTTTTTT,-,TRBV4-1,TRBJ2-2,-
CASSPLGRDGYTF,TGTGCCAGCAGTCCACTGGGCCGGGATGGCTACACCTTC,-,TRBV28,TRBJ1-2,-
CASREQGVYEQYF,TGTGCCAGCAGAGAGCAGGGTGTTTACGAGCAGTACTTC,-,TRBV2,TRBJ2-7,-
CASSVANGELYGYTF,TGTGCCAGCAGCGTGGCGAACGGAGAACTCTATGGCTACACCTTC,-,TRBV9,TRBJ1-2,few
CASRQGSSTDTQYF,TGTGCCAGCAGACAGGGATCTAGCACAGATACGCAGTATTTT,-,TRBV25-1,TRBJ2-3,once
CASSASAYNEQFF,TGTGCCAGCAGCGCTAGCGCCTACAATGAGCAGTTCTTC,-,TRBV2,TRBJ2-1,-
CASTGGSRGTDTQYF,TGTGCCAGCACAGGGGGATCCAGGGGCACAGATACGCAGTATTTT,TRBD1,TRBV27,TRBJ2-3,-
CASSYGTKYEQYF,TGTGCCAGCAGCTATGGGACTAAGTACGAGCAGTACTTC,TRBD2,TRBV13,TRBJ2-7,-
CASRGDGRGNEQFF,TGTGCCAGCAGGGGGGACGGGAGAGGAAATGAGCAGTTCTTC,-,TRBV13,TRBJ2-1,-
CASSYGLSGEQFF,TGTGCCAGCAGTTATGGACTGTCAGGCGAGCAGTTCTTC,-,TRBV5-6,TRBJ2-1,-
CASSWNTGELFF,TGCGCCAGCAGCTGGAACACCGGGGAGCTGTTTTTT,-,TRBV5-1,TRBJ2-2,-
CASSVGLAGGDEQYF,TGTGCCAGCAGCGTAGGTTTAGCGGGAGGTGACGAGCAGTACTTC,TRBD2,TRBV9,TRBJ2-7,-
CASSLVRAFWGYTF,TGTGCCAGCAGCTTAGTGCGGGCCTTCTGGGGCTACACCTTC,-,TRBV7-2,TRBJ1-2,few
CASLSDPTEAFF,TGTGCCAGCCTCAGTGACCCCACTGAAGCTTTCTTT,-,TRBV7-9,TRBJ1-1,few
CASSFSFGYQTQYF,TGTGCCAGCAGTTTTAGTTTTGGCTATCAGACCCAGTACTTC,-,TRBV6-9,TRBJ2-5,-
CASSVALDYEQYF,TGTGCCAGCAGCGTAGCGCTAGACTACGAGCAGTACTTC,-,TRBV9,TRBJ2-7,-
CASSQDLPSTGANVLTF,TGTGCCAGCAGCCAAGATCTTCCGAGTACTGGGGCCAACGTCCTGACTTTC,-,TRBV4-2,TRBJ2-6,once
CASSSSGLAVNEQFF,TGTGCCAGCAGTTCCTCGGGACTAGCGGTCAATGAGCAGTTCTTC,TRBD2,TRBV27,TRBJ2-1,-
CASSSSLAGLNNEQFF,TGTGCCAGCAGCTCCTCACTAGCGGGACTTAACAATGAGCAGTTCTTC,TRBD2,TRBV11-1,TRBJ2-1,few
CASSLTGNNEQFF,TGTGCCAGCAGTTTGACAGGAAACAATGAGCAGTTCTTC,-,TRBV27,TRBJ2-1,few
CSGAGQDGYGYTF,TGCAGCGGTGCGGGACAGGATGGATATGGCTACACCTTC,TRBD1,TRBV29-1,TRBJ1-2,-
CASSYPTGNTGELFF,TGTGCCAGCAGCTACCCGACCGGGAACACCGGGGAGCTGTTTTTT,-,TRBV13,TRBJ2-2,-
CASSHRSNTGELFF,TGCGCCAGCAGCCACCGCTCGAACACCGGGGAGCTGTTTTTT,-,TRBV4-1,TRBJ2-2,-
CSVGLSDRTSGQETQYF,TGCAGCGTTGGACTATCGGACAGGACTAGCGGCCAAGAGACCCAGTACTTC,TRBD2,TRBV29-1,TRBJ2-5,-
CASSPTGTSGIETQYF,TGTGCCAGCAGCCCCACGGGGACTAGCGGGATCGAGACCCAGTACTTC,TRBD2,TRBV7-8,TRBJ2-5,few
CASSLGAGTIQYF,TGTGCCAGCAGCTTAGGTGCGGGAACCATTCAGTACTTC,-,TRBV11-3,TRBJ2-4,once
CASSLSSPNTDTQYF,TGTGCCAGCAGTTTATCCAGCCCCAACACAGATACGCAGTATTTT,-,TRBV27,TRBJ2-3,-
CASSLSGAGHEQYF,TGTGCCAGCAGCTTGTCGGGAGCAGGGCACGAGCAGTACTTC,-,TRBV5-4,TRBJ2-7,-
CASSLTTGSNEQFF,TGTGCCAGCAGCTTAACGACAGGGTCTAATGAGCAGTTCTTC,TRBD1,TRBV7-3,TRBJ2-1,-
CASSPQGGAEYYEQYF,TGTGCCAGCAGCCCCCAAGGTGGGGCGGAATACTACGAGCAGTACTTC,-,TRBV7-9,TRBJ2-7,few
CASSPNGLAGAYEQYF,TGTGCCAGCAGCCCCAACGGCCTAGCGGGCGCCTACGAGCAGTACTTC,TRBD2,TRBV7-9,TRBJ2-7,-
CASSWVYGYTF,TGTGCCAGCAGTTGGGTCTATGGCTACACCTTC,-,TRBV6-5,TRBJ1-2,few
CASRRAGSSYNEQFF,TGTGCCAGCAGAAGAGCGGGGTCCTCCTACAATGAGCAGTTCTTC,TRBD2,TRBV6-5,TRBJ2-1,-
CSVRARNNEQFF,TGCAGCGTTAGGGCACGGAACAATGAGCAGTTCTTC,-,TRBV29-1,TRBJ2-1,-
CASSLRKKQFF,TGTGCCAGCAGCTTACGTAAAAAGCAGTTCTTC,-,TRBV13,TRBJ2-1,-
CSVGGGRNYGYTF,TGCAGCGTTGGCGGGGGGCGGAACTATGGCTACACCTTC,-,TRBV29-1,TRBJ1-2,-
CASSFGGTSYNEQFF,TGTGCCAGCAGCTTCGGAGGGACCTCCTACAATGAGCAGTTCTTC,-,TRBV7-3,TRBJ2-1,few
CASSLVQGPDTQYF,TGCGCCAGCAGCTTGGTTCAGGGGCCGGATACGCAGTATTTT,-,TRBV5-1,TRBJ2-3,-
CASSRQMDSGRSYEQYF,TGTGCCAGCAGTCGACAGATGGATAGTGGAAGATCCTACGAGCAGTACTTC,-,TRBV2,TRBJ2-7,-
CASSEARRGRNEQYF,TGTGCCAGCAGTGAAGCGCGAAGGGGGCGTAACGAGCAGTACTTC,TRBD1,TRBV2,TRBJ2-7,-
CASSQSGRVTKNIQYF,TGCGCCAGCAGTCAATCGGGGAGGGTAACCAAAAACATTCAGTACTTC,TRBD2,TRBV23-1,TRBJ2-4,-
CAWSLQANEQFF,TGTGCCTGGAGTCTGCAGGCCAATGAGCAGTTCTTC,-,TRBV30,TRBJ2-1,-
CASSYGSGGETQYF,TGTGCCAGCAGTTACGGTTCGGGGGGCGAGACCCAGTACTTC,-,TRBV6-5,TRBJ2-5,few